These 4 T cell receptor beta chains were sequenced from one sample in a study of beta chain features in type 1 diabetes (dated by TCRdb to 2017 to 2018). Library method: the immunoSEQ multiplex PCR assay. The High Capacity cDNA Reverse Transcription Kit was used to reverse transcribe all of the isolated RNA, meaning that expressed TCRB transcripts were what got sequenced. Sourced from immuneACCESS, this table was stored by TCRdb with only in-frame sequences that have V and J called. A share of the clones is absent; for the studies checked, an unresolved V gene accounts for under half, and the remainder has no known explanation. The sample includes roughly 610,000 clones, with around 15% observed a single time. The top ten clonotypes cover 0.07% to 0.095% of the sample. The sample taken for sequencing was naive CD4+ T cells from blood. Reading the label with the study, this specimen's cell subset or site is: true naive CD4+ T cells. The receptors were gathered from a man aged 18-30 years in good health.

This clone has only a few counts. The gene calls are TRBV4-3 and TRBJ2-3, with 12 bases identical to TRBD2. CDR3 length equals 18 residues. J was trimmed by 7 bases and V by 0 bases; bases with no gene match: 11. Germline CDR1 is LGHNA and CDR2 is YSLEER. CDR3 nucleotide sequence: TGCGCCAGCAGCCAAGACCCTCTAGCGGGGGGGCATGTAAATACGCAGTATTTT. The encoded protein is CASSQDPLAGGHVNTQYF.

The chain carries TRBV11-2 and TRBJ1-1, with TRBD1 identical over 7 bases. CDR3 length: 14 residues. CDR1 SGHAT and CDR2 FQNNGV come from the germline V gene. V gave up 5 bases and J gave up 1 base; unmatched junction bases: 4. CDR3 DNA sequence: TGTGCCAGCAGCCCGCGGACAGGGAACACTGAAGCTTTCTTT. It is translated as CASSPRTGNTEAFF.

The rearrangement links TRBV9 to TRBJ2-7; D gene unclear. V lost 1 base and J lost 5, with 10 bases in between. CDR1 and CDR2 from the germline V gene are SGDLS and YYNGEE. The CDR3 runs to 13 residues. This CDR3 is CASSVRPFNEQYF. The DNA of the CDR3 is TGTGCCAGCAGCGTAAGGCCTTTTAACGAGCAGTACTTC.

The J gene is TRBJ1-2, the V gene TRBV28; D is uncertain. V lost 6 bases and J lost 0, with 8 bases in between. Germline assignment: CDR1 MDHEN and CDR2 SYDVKM. The CDR3 is 13 amino acids. CDR3 nucleotide sequence: TGTGCCAGCAGGAGAGGTCCTAACTATGGCTACACCTTC. Its protein is CASRRGPNYGYTF.